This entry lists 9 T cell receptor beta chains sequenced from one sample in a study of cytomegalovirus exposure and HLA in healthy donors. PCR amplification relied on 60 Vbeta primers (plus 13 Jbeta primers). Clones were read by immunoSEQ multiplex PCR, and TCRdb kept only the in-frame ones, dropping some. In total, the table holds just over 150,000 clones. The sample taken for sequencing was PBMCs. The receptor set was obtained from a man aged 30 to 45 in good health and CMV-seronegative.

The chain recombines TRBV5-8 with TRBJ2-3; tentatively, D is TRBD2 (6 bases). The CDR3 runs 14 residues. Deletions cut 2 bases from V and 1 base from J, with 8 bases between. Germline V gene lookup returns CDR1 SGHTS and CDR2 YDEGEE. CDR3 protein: CASSFASGTDTQYF. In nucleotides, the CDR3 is TGTGCCAGCAGCTTTGCTAGCGGCACAGATACGCAGTATTTT.

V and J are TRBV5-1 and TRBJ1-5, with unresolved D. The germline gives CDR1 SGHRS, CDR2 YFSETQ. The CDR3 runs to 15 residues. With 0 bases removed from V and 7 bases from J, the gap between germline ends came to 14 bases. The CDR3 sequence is CASSLAGEGPQPQHF. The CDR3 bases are TGCGCCAGCAGCTTGGCCGGGGAGGGCCCCCAGCCCCAGCATTTT.

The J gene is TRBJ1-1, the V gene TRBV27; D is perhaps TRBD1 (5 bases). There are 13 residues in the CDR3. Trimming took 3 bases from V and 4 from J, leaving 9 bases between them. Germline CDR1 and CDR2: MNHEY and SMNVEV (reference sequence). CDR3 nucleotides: TGTGCCAGCAGTTTGGGGGGTTTCACTGAAGCTTTCTTT. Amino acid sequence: CASSLGGFTEAFF.

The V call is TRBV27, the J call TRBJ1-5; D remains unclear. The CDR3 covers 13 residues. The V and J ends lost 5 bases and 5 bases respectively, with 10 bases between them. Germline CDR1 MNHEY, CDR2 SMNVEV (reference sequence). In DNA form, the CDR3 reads TGTGCCAGCAGTCTCCTCGCGGATCAGCCCCAGCATTTT. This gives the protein CASSLLADQPQHF.

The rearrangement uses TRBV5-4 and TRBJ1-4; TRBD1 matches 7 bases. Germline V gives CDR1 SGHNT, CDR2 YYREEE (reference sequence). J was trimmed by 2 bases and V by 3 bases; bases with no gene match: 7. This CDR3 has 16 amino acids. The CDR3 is CASSSSPGQTNEKLFF. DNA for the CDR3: TGTGCCAGCAGCTCCTCTCCGGGACAGACTAATGAAAAACTGTTTTTT.

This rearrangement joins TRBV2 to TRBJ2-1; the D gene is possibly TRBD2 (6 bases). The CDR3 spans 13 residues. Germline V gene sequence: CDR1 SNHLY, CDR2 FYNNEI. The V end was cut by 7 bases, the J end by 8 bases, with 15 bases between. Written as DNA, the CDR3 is TGTGCCAGCAAGGAGCGGAGGGGTGATGAGCAGTTCTTC. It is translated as CASKERRGDEQFF.

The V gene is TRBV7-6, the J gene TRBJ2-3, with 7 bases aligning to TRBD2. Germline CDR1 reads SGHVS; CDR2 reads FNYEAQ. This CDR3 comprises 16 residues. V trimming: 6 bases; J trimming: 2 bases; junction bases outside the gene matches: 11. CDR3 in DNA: TGTGCCAGCAGTTTCCGGGGGGACCCTTTCACAGATACGCAGTATTTT. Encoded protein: CASSFRGDPFTDTQYF.

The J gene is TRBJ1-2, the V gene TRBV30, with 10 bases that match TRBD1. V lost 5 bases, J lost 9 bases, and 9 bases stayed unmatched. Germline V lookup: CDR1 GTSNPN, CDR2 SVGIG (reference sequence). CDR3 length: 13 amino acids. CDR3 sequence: CAWGVVTGGRYTF. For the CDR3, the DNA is TGTGCCTGGGGGGTCGTGACAGGGGGCCGCTACACCTTC. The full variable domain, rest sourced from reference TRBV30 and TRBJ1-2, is SQTIHQWPATLVQPVGSPLSLECTVEGTSNPNLYWYRQAAGRGLQLLFYSVGIGQISSEVPQNLSASRPQDRQFILSSKKLLLSDSGFYLCAWGVVTGGRYTFGSGTRLTVV.

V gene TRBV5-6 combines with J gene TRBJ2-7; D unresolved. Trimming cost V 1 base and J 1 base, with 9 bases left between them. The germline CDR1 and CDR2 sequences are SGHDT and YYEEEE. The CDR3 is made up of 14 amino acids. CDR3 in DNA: TGTGCCAGCAGCTTGTGGCAGCGTTCCTACGAGCAGTACTTC. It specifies CASSLWQRSYEQYF.